Shown below are 27 T cell receptor beta chains from a single sample sequenced in a study of T cells in Graves' hyperthyroidism and ophthalmopathy (dated by TCRdb to between 2018 and 2021). Library preparation used multiplex PCR. The instrument was an Illumina HiSeq 2000. The TCR beta CDR3 regions were amplified from the RNA transcripts. For the first round of RT-PCR on the TCR CDR3, the HTBI primer set was used together with the Qiagen OneStep RT-PCR kit. The raw public reads went through TCRdb reprocessing: fastp at Q25, MiXCR clone calling, in-frame beta chains kept. Entries that share a CDR3 protein sequence are merged under the most common genes and DNA. Across this sample there are a few hundred thousand distinct CDR3 sequences, with roughly 25% seen only once. Less than 85% of the sample belongs to the ten largest clones. Specimen: blood. The receptor source for this set is a middle-aged man with Graves' hyperthyroidism.

To note about this clonotype: It may be a read error: a sequence one base away is much more abundant. The chain links TRBV7-9 to TRBJ2-1, with D possibly called TRBD1 or TRBD2 (5 bases each). V dropped 5 bases and J dropped 10 bases, with 18 bases sitting between them. Looked up from germline, CDR1 is SEHNR and CDR2 is FQNEAQ (reference sequence). The CDR3 runs 14 residues. CDR3 sequence reads: CASSHGTVRDEQFF. DNA of the CDR3: TGTGCCAGCAGCCACGGGACGGTAAGGGACGAGCAGTTCTTC. The variable domain in full, completed from reference TRBV7-9 and TRBJ2-1, reads DTGVSQNPRHKITKRGQNVTFRCDPISEHNRLYWYRQTLGQGPEFLTYFQNEAQLEKSRLLSDRFSAERPKGSFSTLEIQRTEQGDSAMYLCASSHGTVRDEQFFGPGTRLTVL.

The V call is TRBV5-1, the J call TRBJ2-1; TRBD2 agrees at 14 bases. Germline CDR1 and CDR2: SGHRS and YFSETQ. The V gene end was trimmed by 5 bases and the J gene end by 7 bases; junction bases not matched to a gene: 14. This CDR3 is 18 amino acids long. The CDR3 DNA is TGCGCCAGCAGGGAAGGACTAGCGGGAGGCCCAGGGGTGAATGAGCAGTTCTTC. Its translation is CASREGLAGGPGVNEQFF.

This clonotype occurred many times. V usage is TRBV7-3 and J usage is TRBJ1-1; D remains unclear. CDR1 and CDR2 (germline): SGHTA, FQGTGA. Trimming shortened V by 5 bases and J by 6 bases, and 13 bases separated the two germline ends. The CDR3 is made up of 13 amino acids. The CDR3 region is CASSRTEGAEAFF. CDR3 coding DNA: TGTGCCAGCAGCCGAACCGAAGGCGCTGAAGCTTTCTTT.

Many counts were recorded for this clonotype. The chain links TRBV7-9 to TRBJ2-7, with 10 bases lining up with TRBD1. The CDR3 contains 14 residues. CDR1 SEHNR and CDR2 FQNEAQ come from the germline V gene (reference sequence). V shed 6 bases and J 5 bases; nucleotides not matched to a gene: 7. CDR3 sequence reads: CASSSRDRGDEQYF. In DNA, the CDR3 is TGTGCCAGCAGTTCCCGGGACAGGGGAGACGAGCAGTACTTC.

This clonotype was counted many times. Written as DNA, the CDR3 is TGTGCCAGCAGCTCTGACAACTACAATGAGCAGTTCTTC. Translation: CASSSDNYNEQFF. The V call is TRBV7-9, the J call TRBJ2-1; D gene uncertain. This CDR3 is built from 13 residues. The germline gives CDR1 SEHNR, CDR2 FQNEAQ (reference sequence). V shed 4 bases and J shed 3 bases, with 7 bases lying between them.

In this sample, this clonotype turned up many times. The chain couples TRBV7-3 to TRBJ1-1; 9 bases align to TRBD1. CDR1 is SGHTA, CDR2 FQGTGA, per germline. J lost 3 bases, V lost 5 bases, and 4 bases had no gene match. The CDR3 totals 14 residues. This CDR3 is CASSLTGGDTEAFF. CDR3 DNA: TGTGCCAGCAGCCTTACAGGGGGCGACACTGAAGCTTTCTTT.

This clonotype was detected many times. The rearrangement uses TRBV7-2 and TRBJ2-5; D is uncertain. Germline values: CDR1 SGHTA, CDR2 FQGNSA. The CDR3 runs 13 residues. The V end was cut by 5 bases, the J end by 1 base, with 8 bases between. This chain's CDR3 is CASSPRFQETQYF. CDR3 coding DNA: TGTGCCAGCAGCCCTCGCTTCCAAGAGACCCAGTACTTC. Full variable domain (missing parts from reference TRBV7-2 and TRBJ2-5): GAGVSQSPSNKVTEKGKDVELRCDPISGHTALYWYRQSLGQGLEFLIYFQGNSAPDKSGLPSDRFSAERTGGSVSTLTIQRTQQEDSAVYLCASSPRFQETQYFGPGTRLLVL.

This clonotype was found many times. The chain is built from TRBV7-6 and TRBJ2-3, with TRBD2 identical over 9 bases. CDR1 SGHVS and CDR2 FNYEAQ come from the germline V gene. CDR3 length: 16 amino acids. J was trimmed by 1 base and V by 7 bases; bases with no gene match: 9. CDR3 in amino acids: CASTDIAGACTDTQYF. In nucleotides, the CDR3 is TGTGCCAGCACCGACATAGCGGGAGCCTGCACAGATACGCAGTATTTT.

The gene calls are TRBV15 and TRBJ2-1, with 10 positions matching TRBD1. In germline, CDR1 is LNHNV, CDR2 YYDKDF (reference sequence). The J segment lost 0 bases and the V segment lost 5 bases, leaving 1 base of the junction unmatched. The CDR3 is 15 residues long. The CDR3 DNA reads as TGTGCCACCAGCGGGACAGGGGCCTCCTACAATGAGCAGTTCTTC. Its translation: CATSGTGASYNEQFF.

This clonotype was observed a single time. The chain carries TRBV20-1 and TRBJ2-7; D possibly corresponds to TRBD2 (6 bases). V was trimmed by 3 bases and J by 0 bases, leaving 12 bases between them. Germline V gene sequence: CDR1 DFQATT, CDR2 SNEGSKA (reference sequence). This CDR3 spans 14 amino acids. This CDR3 is CSARGTLSSYEQYF. The CDR3 bases are TGCAGTGCTAGGGGGACTCTTAGCTCCTACGAGCAGTACTTC.

Ten or more counts support this clonotype. The genes are TRBV7-3 and TRBJ2-1, with a tentative D call TRBD1 (6 bases). This CDR3 comprises 16 residues. Germline CDR1 is SGHTA and CDR2 is FQGTGA. The V end lost 5 bases, the J end lost 10 bases, and 24 bases lay between the germline ends. The CDR3 bases are TGTGCCAGCAGCACCAACCGGGACACCTCTATGGGGGAGCAGTTCTTC. This encodes CASSTNRDTSMGEQFF.

This clonotype was found a few times. The chain couples TRBV12-5 to TRBJ2-1; no reliable D call. Germline V lookup: CDR1 LGHNT, CDR2 FRNRAP. Trimming cost V 2 bases and J 13 bases, with 12 bases left between them. The CDR3 has 12 amino acids. CDR3 in DNA: TGTGCTAGTGGTTTGTTCGAGGAAACACAGTTCTTC. Translation: CASGLFEETQFF.

There are many counts of this clonotype. J is TRBJ2-3 and V is TRBV27, with D perhaps matching TRBD2 (5 bases). The CDR3 length is 14 residues. The germline V and J ends were trimmed by 6 bases and 4 bases, with 14 bases remaining between them. Germline loops: CDR1 MNHEY, CDR2 SMNVEV (reference sequence). Here the CDR3 reads CASSHGLFADTQYF. CDR3 bases: TGTGCCAGCAGCCATGGACTCTTCGCAGATACGCAGTATTTT.

A remark on this clonotype: At one end, the junction sequence differs from germline, possibly due to a read error. J is TRBJ2-7 and V is TRBV20-1; unclear D gene. Germline CDR1 DFQATT, CDR2 SNEGSKA (reference sequence). This CDR3 is 12 amino acids long. The CDR3 loop reads CSGEGPTYKQYF. The CDR3 DNA is TGCAGTGGCGAAGGGCCTACCTACAAGCAGTACTTC.

This clonotype was counted ten times or more. The V call is TRBV2, the J call TRBJ2-3, with D hard to call. This CDR3 has 11 amino acids. V was clipped by 8 bases and J by 5 bases, with 8 bases between them. Germline CDR1 and CDR2: SNHLY and FYNNEI. The CDR3 nucleotides read TGTGCCAGCCGGTTCGGAGATACGCAGTATTTT. Translating it yields CASRFGDTQYF.

This clonotype has a handful of counts. The chain recombines TRBV5-1 with TRBJ2-7; unclear D gene. V lost 5 bases to trimming and J lost 4 bases, with 13 bases between them. This CDR3 region has 13 residues. CDR1 is SGHRS and CDR2 is YFSETQ in the germline V gene. CDR3 nucleotide sequence: TGCGCCAGCAGAATCGACGACAATTACGAGCAGTACTTC. The encoded protein is CASRIDDNYEQYF. Looking up the rest from reference TRBV5-1 and TRBJ2-7 gives the full variable domain: KAGVTQTPRYLIKTRGQQVTLSCSPISGHRSVSWYQQTPGQGLQFLFEYFSETQRNKGNFPGRFSGRQFSNSRSEMNVSTLELGDSALYLCASRIDDNYEQYFGPGTRLTVT.

The V and J genes are TRBV7-9 and TRBJ2-2, with D unresolved. Germline V lookup: CDR1 SEHNR, CDR2 FQNEAQ (reference sequence). V lost 2 bases and J lost 1, with 8 bases in between. There are 15 residues in the CDR3. The CDR3 here is CASSLFRGNTGELFF. In DNA form, the CDR3 reads TGTGCCAGCAGCTTATTTCGCGGGAACACCGGGGAGCTGTTTTTT.

This sequence joins TRBV30 and TRBJ2-5, with 8 bases aligning to TRBD1. Germline-derived CDR1 and CDR2 are GTSNPN and SVGIG (reference sequence). J gave up 7 bases and V 1 base, and 8 bases lay outside the gene matches. The CDR3 is 14 amino acids. The chain's CDR3 is CAWSAGRGLGTQYF. The CDR3 nucleotides are TGTGCCTGGAGTGCAGGCAGGGGGCTGGGGACCCAGTACTTC.

This clonotype was counted between two and nine times. The chain joins TRBV4-2 to TRBJ2-1, with D uncertain. The V end lost 1 base, the J end lost 4 bases, and 11 bases lay between the germline ends. This CDR3 spans 15 amino acids. Germline V gene data show CDR1 as LGHNA and CDR2 as YNFKEQ. Here the CDR3 reads CASSQAQVGYNEQFF. CDR3 bases: TGTGCCAGCAGCCAAGCCCAGGTTGGGTACAATGAGCAGTTCTTC.

This clonotype has just a few counts. The chain couples TRBV20-1 to TRBJ2-7, with 9 nucleotides matching TRBD1. Unmatched junction bases numbered 8, after V lost 5 bases and J lost 6 bases. This CDR3 region has 13 residues. Per germline, CDR1 DFQATT and CDR2 SNEGSKA (reference sequence). CDR3 sequence reads: CSAPDRGRFEQYF. CDR3 nucleotides: TGCAGTGCTCCCGACAGGGGGAGATTCGAGCAGTACTTC.

This chain joins TRBV9 and TRBJ2-1, with D perhaps given as TRBD1 or TRBD2 (5 bases each). Trimming took 0 bases from V and 7 from J, leaving 14 bases between them. Germline CDR1 is SGDLS and CDR2 is YYNGEE. This CDR3 contains 15 residues. The CDR3 region has the DNA TGTGCCAGCAGCGTAGGGTGGGGCCGAGGGAATGAGCAGTTCTTC. Its protein product is CASSVGWGRGNEQFF. The full variable domain, in which reference TRBV9 and TRBJ2-1 provide the parts outside the CDR3, is DSGVTQTPKHLITATGQRVTLRCSPRSGDLSVYWYQQSLDQGLQFLIQYYNGEERAKGNILERFSAQQFPDLHSELNLSSLELGDSALYFCASSVGWGRGNEQFFGPGTRLTVL.

The V and J genes are TRBV27 and TRBJ1-6; tentatively, D is TRBD1 (6 bases). The CDR3 runs 16 residues. The germline CDR1 and CDR2 sequences are MNHEY and SMNVEV (reference sequence). Trimming stripped 5 bases from V and 7 bases from J, with 18 bases between. DNA of the CDR3: TGTGCCAGCAGTCGGTCAGAGGGGGTGAGAAATTCACCCCTCCACTTT. Translated: CASSRSEGVRNSPLHF.

The chain uses TRBV6-1 and TRBJ2-7; tentative D call: TRBD2 (6 bases). Germline V gives CDR1 MNHNS, CDR2 SASEGT. The CDR3 extends over 15 amino acids. V was clipped by 6 bases and J by 3 bases, with 18 bases between them. DNA of the CDR3: TGTGCCAGCAGGGGAACCGGGAGCGGAGGCTACGAGCAGTACTTC. Residues: CASRGTGSGGYEQYF.

V is TRBV7-9 and J is TRBJ2-1; TRBD2 might be the D (6 bases). CDR3 length equals 15 residues. Germline V lookup: CDR1 SEHNR, CDR2 FQNEAQ (reference sequence). V was clipped by 4 bases and J by 10 bases, with 20 bases between them. The CDR3, as DNA: TGTGCCAGCAGCTCACGACTCGGGGGACTGGGAGAGCAGTTCTTC. Translated: CASSSRLGGLGEQFF.

The chain carries TRBV6-1 and TRBJ2-1, with TRBD2 identical over 14 bases. This CDR3 comprises 17 residues. V trimming: 6 bases; J trimming: 0 bases; junction bases outside the gene matches: 4. From germline, CDR1 is MNHNS and CDR2 SASEGT. The CDR3, as DNA: TGTGCCAGCAGGAGGACTAGCGGGAGGTCCTCCTACAATGAGCAGTTCTTC. Encoded protein: CASRRTSGRSSYNEQFF.

The table lists this clonotype with a few counts. J is TRBJ2-3 and V is TRBV2, with 13 bases identical to TRBD2. J lost 9 bases, V lost 6 bases, and 18 bases had no gene match. Germline CDR1 is SNHLY and CDR2 is FYNNEI. The CDR3 is 18 residues long. The CDR3 sequence is CASSGLAGVVSSHNTQYF. In nucleotides, the CDR3 is TGTGCCAGCAGCGGACTAGCGGGAGTAGTGTCCTCCCACAACACGCAGTATTTT.

This clonotype was seen many times. The J gene is TRBJ1-5, the V gene TRBV6-1, with D tentatively TRBD1 (6 bases). V was pared by 6 bases and J by 0 bases, with 12 bases between. The CDR3 extends over 15 amino acids. In germline, CDR1 is MNHNS, CDR2 SASEGT. The CDR3 here is CASRWTATSNQPQHF. The CDR3 DNA sequence: TGTGCCAGCAGATGGACAGCAACTAGCAATCAGCCCCAGCATTTT.